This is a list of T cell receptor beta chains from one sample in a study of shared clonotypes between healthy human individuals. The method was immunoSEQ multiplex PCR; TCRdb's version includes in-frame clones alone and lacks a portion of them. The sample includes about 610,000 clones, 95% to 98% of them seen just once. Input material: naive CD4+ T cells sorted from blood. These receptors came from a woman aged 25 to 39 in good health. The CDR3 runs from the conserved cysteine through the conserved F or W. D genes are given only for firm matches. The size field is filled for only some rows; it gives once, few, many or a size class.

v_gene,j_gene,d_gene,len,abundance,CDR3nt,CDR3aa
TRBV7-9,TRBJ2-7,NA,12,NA,TGTGCCAGCAGCCCCGCCTTTGACGAGCAGTACTTC,CASSPAFDEQYF
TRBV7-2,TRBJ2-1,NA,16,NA,TGTGCCAGCAGCCCGCCGGGGAAGCGCGGGTACAATGAGCAGTTCTTC,CASSPPGKRGYNEQFF
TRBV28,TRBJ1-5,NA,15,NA,TGTGCCACCTCACTGCGAAGAAATAGCAATCAGCCCCAGCATTTT,CATSLRRNSNQPQHF
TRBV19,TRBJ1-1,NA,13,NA,TGTGCCAGTAGTAAGGACAGAGGGACTGAAGCTTTCTTT,CASSKDRGTEAFF
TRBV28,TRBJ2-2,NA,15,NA,TGTGCCAGCAGTTTTTTCGCGACAGGTACCGGGGAGCTGTTTTTT,CASSFFATGTGELFF
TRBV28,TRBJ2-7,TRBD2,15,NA,TGTGCCAGCGGACTGGAAACTAGCGGGAACCACGAGCAGTACTTC,CASGLETSGNHEQYF
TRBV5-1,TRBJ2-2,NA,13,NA,TGCGCCAGCAGCTTCAGAGTCACCGGGGAGCTGTTTTTT,CASSFRVTGELFF
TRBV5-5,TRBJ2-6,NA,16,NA,TGTGCCAGCAGTCCTACAGGACACTCTGGGGCCAACGTCCTGACTTTC,CASSPTGHSGANVLTF
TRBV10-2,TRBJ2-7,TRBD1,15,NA,TGCGCCAGCAGTCCGCCGGGGACAGGGACCTACGAGCAGTACTTC,CASSPPGTGTYEQYF
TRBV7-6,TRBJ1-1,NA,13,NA,TGTGCCAGCAGCTTAACGGAGAACACTGAAGCTTTCTTT,CASSLTENTEAFF
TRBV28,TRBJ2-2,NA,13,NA,TGTGCCAGCACCCTGCGGCAAGCCGGGGAGCTGTTTTTT,CASTLRQAGELFF
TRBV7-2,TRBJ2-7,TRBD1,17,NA,TGTGCCAGCAGCTTATTTTCAGCCGGGACAGGGGGCTACGAGCAGTACTTC,CASSLFSAGTGGYEQYF
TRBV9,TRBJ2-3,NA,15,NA,TGTGCCAGCAGCGTAGCGACGGCCCGCACAGATACGCAGTATTTT,CASSVATARTDTQYF
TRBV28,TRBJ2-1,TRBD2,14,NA,TGTGCCAGCTTTAGCGGGGGTACCTACAATGAGCAGTTCTTC,CASFSGGTYNEQFF
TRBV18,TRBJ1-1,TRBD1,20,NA,TGTGCCAGCTCACCGAATAGTATGGTCGGGACAGGGATTAGGGGCACTGAAGCTTTCTTT,CASSPNSMVGTGIRGTEAFF
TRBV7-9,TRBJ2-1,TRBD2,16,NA,TGTGCCAGCAGCCGGACTAGCGGGAGTGTTAACAATGAGCAGTTCTTC,CASSRTSGSVNNEQFF
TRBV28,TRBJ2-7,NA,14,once,TGTGCCAGCACAACCGGGACGGGAACCTACGAGCAGTACTTC,CASTTGTGTYEQYF
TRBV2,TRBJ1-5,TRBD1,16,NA,TGTGCCAGCAGGCCCCGGGGAGAGGGGGCCTATCAGCCCCAGCATTTT,CASRPRGEGAYQPQHF
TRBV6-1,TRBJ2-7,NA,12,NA,TGTGCCAGCAGGGATGGCTCCTACGAGCAGTACTTC,CASRDGSYEQYF
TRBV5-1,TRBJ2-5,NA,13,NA,TGCGCCAGCAAGCAGGGTCCCGGAGAGACCCAGTACTTC,CASKQGPGETQYF